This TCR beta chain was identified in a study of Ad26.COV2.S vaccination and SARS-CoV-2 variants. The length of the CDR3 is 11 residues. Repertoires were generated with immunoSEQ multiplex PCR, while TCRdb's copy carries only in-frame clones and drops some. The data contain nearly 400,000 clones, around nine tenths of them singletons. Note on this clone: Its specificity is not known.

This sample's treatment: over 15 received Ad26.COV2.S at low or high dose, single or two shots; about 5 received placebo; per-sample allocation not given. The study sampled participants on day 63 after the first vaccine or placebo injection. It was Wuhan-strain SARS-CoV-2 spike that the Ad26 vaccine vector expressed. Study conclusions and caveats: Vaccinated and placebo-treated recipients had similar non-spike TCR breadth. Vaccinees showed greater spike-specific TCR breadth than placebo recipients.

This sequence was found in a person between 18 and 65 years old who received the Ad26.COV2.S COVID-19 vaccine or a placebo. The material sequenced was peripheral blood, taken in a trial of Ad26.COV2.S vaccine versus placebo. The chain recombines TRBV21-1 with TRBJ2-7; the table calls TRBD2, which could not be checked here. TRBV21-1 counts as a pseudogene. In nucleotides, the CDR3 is TGTGCCACCGAACGGGGGGGCGAGCAGTACTTC. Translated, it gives CATERGGEQYF.